These 8 T cell receptor beta chains were all obtained from the same sample, sequenced in a study of cytomegalovirus exposure and HLA in healthy donors. The PCR was carried out with 60 Vbeta primers and 13 Jbeta primers. Sequenced by immunoSEQ multiplex PCR; TCRdb stores in-frame clones only, minus some. The table records around 110,000 clones, approximately 71% of them present only once. The sequenced sample was PBMCs. The origin of the receptors is a man in his forties in good health and CMV-seronegative.

The chain carries TRBV19 and TRBJ2-7, with D perhaps TRBD1 (6 bases). The CDR3 extends over 15 amino acids. The ends were cut back, 0 bases at V and 3 bases at J, with 12 bases in the middle. Germline CDR1 LNHDA, CDR2 SQIVND (reference sequence). In nucleotides, the CDR3 is TGTGCCAGTAGTATAGATCTCCGGACAGTCTACGAGCAGTACTTC. This codes for CASSIDLRTVYEQYF. Full variable domain (outside the CDR3, taken from reference TRBV19 and TRBJ2-7): DGGITQSPKYLFRKEGQNVTLSCEQNLNHDAMYWYRQDPGQGLRLIYYSQIVNDFQKGDIAEGYSVSREKKESFPLTVTSAQKNPTAFYLCASSIDLRTVYEQYFGPGTRLTVT.

The CDR3 is CASSRRQGAGNEQFF. The DNA of the CDR3 is TGTGCCAGCAGCCGTCGACAGGGTGCGGGCAATGAGCAGTTCTTC. The chain links TRBV5-8 to TRBJ2-1; TRBD1 matches 7 bases. The junction had 10 bases not matched to a gene; V was cut back by 4 bases and J by 6 bases. There are 15 residues in the CDR3. Germline values: CDR1 SGHTS, CDR2 YDEGEE.

This clone was counted a few times. The CDR3 bases are TGTGCCAGTATGGGCGAGTATTCCAATGAGCAGTTCTTC. Translation: CASMGEYSNEQFF. J is TRBJ2-1 and V is TRBV19; no definite D call. With 7 bases removed from V and 6 bases from J, the gap between germline ends came to 13 bases. Germline V gene data show CDR1 as LNHDA and CDR2 as SQIVND (reference sequence). This CDR3 spans 13 amino acids.

The sample holds one count of this clone. V and J are TRBV9 and TRBJ2-4, with D perhaps matching TRBD2 (5 bases). Germline CDR1 SGDLS, CDR2 YYNGEE. The CDR3 sequence is 15 residues long. Trimming took 0 bases from V and 8 from J, leaving 15 bases between them. For the CDR3, the DNA is TGTGCCAGCAGCGTAGGGAGGTCGACCGGAGACATTCAGTACTTC. Translation: CASSVGRSTGDIQYF.

This clone occurred once. CDR3 residues: CASSLLRGQAGEAFF. The CDR3 DNA reads TGCGCCAGCAGCCTCCTTAGGGGACAGGCCGGCGAAGCTTTCTTT. This chain uses TRBV4-1 with TRBJ1-1, with 8 bases that match TRBD1. The trim removed 4 bases at V and 8 bases at J, leaving 12 bases unmatched. Germline CDR1 MGHRA, CDR2 YSYEKL. The CDR3 sequence is 15 residues long.

With respect to this clone: An end of the junction does not agree with germline; a read error may underlie this. The rearrangement joins TRBV7-9 to TRBJ1-1; perhaps TRBD1 as D (5 bases). The CDR3 is made up of 14 amino acids. Germline loops: CDR1 SEHNR, CDR2 FQNEAQ (reference sequence). The CDR3 coding sequence is TGTTCCAGCAGCTCCAGGGTCATGAACACTGAAGCTTTCTTT. Protein product: CSSSSRVMNTEAFF.

V usage is TRBV9 and J usage is TRBJ2-4; D might be TRBD1 (6 bases). V gave up 0 bases and J gave up 9 bases, with 10 bases separating them. The CDR3 has 13 residues. Per the germline V gene, CDR1 is SGDLS and CDR2 is YYNGEE. The CDR3: CASSVERGSIQYF. For the CDR3, the DNA is TGTGCCAGCAGCGTAGAAAGGGGGAGCATTCAGTACTTC.

This chain joins TRBV5-4 and TRBJ2-5; the match to TRBD2 covers 10 bases. Trimming took 0 bases from V and 5 from J; bases not matched to a gene: 1. Germline lookup yields CDR1 SGHNT and CDR2 YYREEE (reference sequence). This CDR3 is built from 14 residues. CDR3 region: CASSLASGGETQYF. The CDR3 region has the DNA TGTGCCAGCAGCTTGGCTAGCGGGGGTGAGACCCAGTACTTC.